The 7 T cell receptor beta chains in this list originate from one sample, sequenced in a study of shared clonotypes between healthy human individuals. Some clones are missing from TCRdb's copy, which holds only in-frame ones; the method was immunoSEQ multiplex PCR. The sample comprises about 1.5 million clones, approximately 96% of which are singletons, and more than 0.9% rests with the top ten. Sequenced input: naive CD4+ T cells sorted from blood. The subset is: CD45RA+ positively selected. The receptors originated from a man aged 25-45 years in good health.

The chain combines TRBV19 with TRBJ1-5; D uncertain. Trimming removed 4 bases at V and 6 bases at J, with 10 bases between. Germline lookup yields CDR1 LNHDA and CDR2 SQIVND (reference sequence). This CDR3 is 13 amino acids long. The CDR3 nucleotides are TGTGCCAGTAGTAGCAAGGTCACTCAGCCCCAGCATTTT. Translating gives CASSSKVTQPQHF.

The V gene is TRBV5-1, the J gene TRBJ2-2, with D perhaps assigned TRBD1 or TRBD2 (5 bases each). This CDR3 has 15 amino acids. Germline V gene sequence: CDR1 SGHRS, CDR2 YFSETQ. The V gene lost 0 bases and the J gene lost 6 bases, with 12 bases spanning the gap. Written as DNA, the CDR3 is TGCGCCAGCAGCTTGGCGGGGCAGACCCCCGGGGAGCTGTTTTTT. This translates into CASSLAGQTPGELFF.

The chain joins TRBV19 to TRBJ1-1; maybe TRBD1 (6 bases). Germline values: CDR1 LNHDA, CDR2 SQIVND (reference sequence). V dropped 5 bases and J dropped 0 bases, with 10 bases sitting between them. The CDR3 runs to 14 residues. The CDR3 protein is CASSLRGVNTEAFF. CDR3 sequence (DNA): TGTGCCAGTAGTCTCAGGGGAGTGAACACTGAAGCTTTCTTT.

The chain recombines TRBV7-8 with TRBJ2-3; 9 positions match TRBD2. With 1 base clipped from V and 2 bases from J, the junction kept 13 bases outside the gene matches. This CDR3 is 19 amino acids long. Looked up from germline, CDR1 is SGHVS and CDR2 is FQNEAQ. CDR3 nucleotides: TGTGCCAGCAGCTTAGTTCTTAGCGGGAGAAGGGGATTCACAGATACGCAGTATTTT. Its protein is CASSLVLSGRRGFTDTQYF.

The V and J genes are TRBV21-1 and TRBJ2-1; TRBD2, the table's D call, lacks a check against the DNA. TRBV21-1 is recorded as a pseudogene. The CDR3 sequence is 17 residues long. CDR3 DNA: TGTGCCAGCAGCAACCCAGGGGAGCGGGAGGGCCAGGGTGAGCAGTTCTTC. It specifies CASSNPGEREGQGEQFF.

The chain carries TRBV6-1 and TRBJ2-1, with TRBD2 matching 11 bases. This CDR3 spans 16 amino acids. Germline V gene sequence: CDR1 MNHNS, CDR2 SASEGT. V shed 2 bases and J 6 bases; nucleotides not matched to a gene: 6. CDR3 nucleotides: TGTGCCAGCAGTGAATTCGGACTAGCGGGCGTCAATGAGCAGTTCTTC. This codes for CASSEFGLAGVNEQFF.

V usage is TRBV5-1 and J usage is TRBJ2-7; 12 nucleotides agree with TRBD2. The junction had 12 bases not matched to a gene; V was cut back by 5 bases and J by 6 bases. The CDR3 runs 16 residues. Germline V gene sequence: CDR1 SGHRS, CDR2 YFSETQ. The CDR3 is CASSHDPTSGSTEQYF. The CDR3 coding sequence is TGCGCCAGCAGTCACGACCCGACTAGCGGGAGTACCGAGCAGTACTTC.